This T cell receptor (beta chain) stems from a study of blood T cells in healthy people across ages. Whole-study findings and limits: Naive T cell percentage and TCR beta diversity correlated strongly.

The second PCR ran about 6 to 12 cycles with a sample-barcoded 5' primer and J-beta primers. TCRdb passed the 5' RACE reads through MiXCR, listing each CDR3 protein once. The sample includes roughly 800,000 distinct CDR3 sequences, roughly 50% of them seen just once. This CDR3 is 17 amino acids long. Germline V gene data show CDR1 as MNHEY and CDR2 as SMNVEV (reference sequence). The junction had 19 bases not matched to a gene; V was cut back by 6 bases and J by 8 bases. Details on this clonotype: The antigen is undetermined.

Sequencing input: blood. V is TRBV27 and J is TRBJ2-1, with 7 bases lining up with TRBD2. This clonotype originated in a man aged 25-45 years in good health. The CDR3 region has the DNA TGTGCCAGCAGCTCCCTCTGGTCCGGCGGGAGAGGGGATGAGCAGTTCTTC. Its translation is CASSSLWSGGRGDEQFF.